The sample holds many counts of the clone carrying this T cell receptor beta chain. The antigen remains unidentified. This sample is part of a study of Graves' ophthalmopathy and Graves' hyperthyroidism. In the study overall: There was a collection of peripheral blood at initial diagnosis, before any treatment. Findings and limits, study-wide: In blood, most expanded thyroid clonotypes above 0.001 frequency were also detected.

For repertoire sequencing, the TCR beta CDR3 regions were amplified from RNA transcripts. First-round RT-PCR employed HTBI primers, with a second-round multiplex PCR after it. TCRdb re-called the multiplex PCR reads with MiXCR, one entry per CDR3 protein. This sample has about 400,000 distinct CDR3 sequences, with 18% found just once. The TCR originated in a young woman with Graves' ophthalmopathy. Sequencing used peripheral blood.

The CDR3 DNA reads as TGCGCCAGCAGCTCGGGACTAGCGGGGGCGAACACCGGGGAGCTGTTTTTT. The encoded protein is CASSSGLAGANTGELFF. The chain uses TRBV5-1 and TRBJ2-2, with TRBD2 identical over 14 bases. The CDR3 loop spans 17 amino acids. The V and J ends lost 3 bases and 0 bases, in that order; junction bases with no gene match: 1. Looked up from germline, CDR1 is SGHRS and CDR2 is YFSETQ. The complete variable domain, with remaining parts taken from reference TRBV5-1 and TRBJ2-2, reads KAGVTQTPRYLIKTRGQQVTLSCSPISGHRSVSWYQQTPGQGLQFLFEYFSETQRNKGNFPGRFSGRQFSNSRSEMNVSTLELGDSALYLCASSSGLAGANTGELFFGEGSRLTVL.